This T cell receptor beta chain was sequenced for a study of shared clonotypes between healthy human individuals. Across the study: Donors were a couple of women and three men aged 18 to 49. Findings of the study overall: Rarefaction exposed incomplete sorted-subset sequencing despite large depth.

This clone has a count of ten or more. Its antigen remains unknown. Libraries were prepared by immunoSEQ multiplex PCR; TCRdb keeps only in-frame clonotypes and omits some of them. Among about a million clones listed, roughly 80% were seen once. The CDR3 totals 14 residues. Germline V gene sequence: CDR1 SGHDN, CDR2 FVKESK. Trimming shortened V by 4 bases and J by 2 bases, and 11 bases separated the two germline ends. The specimen was memory CD4+ T cells sorted from blood. Subset: CD45RA-negative fraction. The V and J genes are TRBV14 and TRBJ1-1, with D perhaps TRBD1 (5 bases). This sequence originates from a man aged 18 to 29 in good health. CDR3 sequence: CASSRGQYNTEAFF. The CDR3 DNA reads as TGTGCCAGCAGCCGCGGACAATATAACACTGAAGCTTTCTTT.